Listed below are T cell receptor beta chains from one sample, sequenced in a study of shared clonotypes between healthy human individuals. The repertoire was sequenced with immunoSEQ multiplex PCR; TCRdb's copy has only in-frame clones and lacks some. The sample includes some 700,000 clones, 90% of them seen just once. Sequencing was carried out using memory CD8+ T cells from PBMCs. Receptors originate from a young man in good health. Some clones in this sample may be carry-over from other donors' samples. Each CDR3 is given with its conserved first and last residue. D genes are given only for firm matches. Part of the rows lack a size; the others show once, few, many or a class for expanded clones.

D: .
J: TRBJ2-7
size: .
V: TRBV11-2
DNA: TGTGCCAGCAGCTTCTACCGAGTTCCCTACGAGCAGTACTTC
CDR3: CASSFYRVPYEQYF

D: .
J: TRBJ2-7
size: .
V: TRBV28
DNA: TGTGCCAGCAGTACTACGAGCAACGAGCAGTACTTC
CDR3: CASSTTSNEQYF

D: .
J: TRBJ2-7
size: .
V: TRBV6-5
DNA: TGTGCCAGCAGTTGGGACCTAAGCTCCTACGAGCAGTACTTC
CDR3: CASSWDLSSYEQYF

D: .
J: TRBJ2-1
size: .
V: TRBV5-1
DNA: TGCGCCAGCAGCTTGAATTTCCAGGGGTACTCCTACAATGAGCAGTTCTTC
CDR3: CASSLNFQGYSYNEQFF

D: .
J: TRBJ1-2
size: .
V: TRBV5-1
DNA: TGCGCCAGCAGCTTTACGGCATTGGATGGCTACACCTTC
CDR3: CASSFTALDGYTF

D: TRBD1
J: TRBJ1-1
size: .
V: TRBV28
DNA: TGTGCCACCCAGCTGGGACAGTTGACTGAAGCTTTCTTT
CDR3: CATQLGQLTEAFF

D: .
J: TRBJ2-7
size: .
V: TRBV7-3
DNA: TGTGCCAGCAGCATCACCATGCCAGGGGTAAAGAACGAGCAGTACTTC
CDR3: CASSITMPGVKNEQYF

D: .
J: TRBJ1-2
size: .
V: TRBV30
DNA: TGTGCCTGGAAGCGCAGGCTCTTTTGGGGCTACACCTTC
CDR3: CAWKRRLFWGYTF

D: .
J: TRBJ1-5
size: .
V: TRBV9
DNA: TGTGCCAGCAGCGTAGGTAACAATCAGCCCCAGCATTTT
CDR3: CASSVGNNQPQHF

D: .
J: TRBJ1-5
size: .
V: TRBV7-8
DNA: TGTGCCAGCAGCTTCACAGCAAGCAATCAGCCCCAGCATTTT
CDR3: CASSFTASNQPQHF

D: TRBD2
J: TRBJ2-7
size: .
V: TRBV4-2
DNA: TGTGCCAGCAGCCAAGGGACTAGCGGGGGACTAGGGCAGTACTTC
CDR3: CASSQGTSGGLGQYF

D: .
J: TRBJ2-1
size: .
V: TRBV7-2
DNA: TGTGCCAGCAGCTCCTTGTATGAGCAGTTCTTC
CDR3: CASSSLYEQFF

D: TRBD1
J: TRBJ1-2
size: .
V: TRBV28
DNA: TGTGCCAGCAGTTTTCCGGACAGGGCCTATGGCTACACCTTC
CDR3: CASSFPDRAYGYTF

D: TRBD2
J: TRBJ2-3
size: .
V: TRBV5-1
DNA: TGCGCCAGCAGCTACGACGGACTAGCGGGAGGGGATACGCAGTATTTT
CDR3: CASSYDGLAGGDTQYF

D: .
J: TRBJ1-2
size: .
V: TRBV29-1
DNA: TGCAGCGCCACCTGGGGCGGGGCTGGGGGTGGCTACACCTTC
CDR3: CSATWGGAGGGYTF

D: TRBD1
J: TRBJ1-4
size: .
V: TRBV29-1
DNA: TGCAGCGTCAACGACAGGGAGCCTAATGAAAAACTGTTTTTT
CDR3: CSVNDREPNEKLFF

D: .
J: TRBJ1-1
size: .
V: TRBV5-1
DNA: TGCGCCAGCAGTTTATTGGGTTGGAACACTGAAGCTTTCTTT
CDR3: CASSLLGWNTEAFF

D: .
J: TRBJ2-1
size: .
V: TRBV28
DNA: TGTGCCAGCAGTTTTCCTAGCCCTACTTACAATGAGCAGTTCTTC
CDR3: CASSFPSPTYNEQFF

D: .
J: TRBJ2-1
size: .
V: TRBV11-2
DNA: TGTGCCAGCAGCAGGGGAGCGAATGAGCAGTTCTTC
CDR3: CASSRGANEQFF

D: TRBD2
J: TRBJ2-4
size: .
V: TRBV28
DNA: TGTGCCAGCAGTTTAAGGGACTATACACTAGCCAAAAACATTCAGTACTTC
CDR3: CASSLRDYTLAKNIQYF

D: .
J: TRBJ2-7
size: .
V: TRBV9
DNA: TGTGCCAGCAGCGTAGAGGCCCAGCGGGACGAGCAGTACTTC
CDR3: CASSVEAQRDEQYF

D: TRBD2
J: TRBJ2-1
size: once
V: TRBV29-1
DNA: TGCAGCGGGGGGGGACCGCTCGGTAATGAGCAGTTCTTC
CDR3: CSGGGPLGNEQFF

D: TRBD2
J: TRBJ2-7
size: .
V: TRBV7-2
DNA: TGTGCCAGCAGGCTTTGGGGGGCTGGCGGGAGGAGCTCCTACGAGCAGTACTTC
CDR3: CASRLWGAGGRSSYEQYF

D: .
J: TRBJ2-1
size: .
V: TRBV7-6
DNA: TGTGCCAGCAGCGGCACTCGCTACAATGAGCAGTTCTTC
CDR3: CASSGTRYNEQFF